This is a list of T cell receptor beta chains from one sample in a study of human T cells and chemical hapten exposure. TCRdb ran MiXCR on the RACE reads and lists one entry per CDR3 protein. Of approximately 370,000 distinct CDR3 sequences in the sample, around 5.5% were seen once. The specimen was whole blood, collected in connection with sensitization to the hapten diphenylcyclopropenone (DPC). All receptors come from a young woman with alopecia areata. Some clones in this sample may be carry-over from other donors' samples. CDR3s include the opening cysteine and the closing phenylalanine or tryptophan. D genes are given only for firm matches. The size field is filled for only some rows; it gives once, few, many or a size class.

cdr3_nt: TGTGCCAGCAGCCAAGAACTAGCGGGGTACAATGAGCAGTTCTTC
cdr3_aa: CASSQELAGYNEQFF
j_call: TRBJ2-1
d_call: TRBD2
v_call: TRBV14
clone_size: -

cdr3_nt: TGCAGCGCCGCGAGACTTGCGGCCAGCACAGATACGCAGTATTTT
cdr3_aa: CSAARLAASTDTQYF
j_call: TRBJ2-3
d_call: -
v_call: TRBV29-1
clone_size: few

cdr3_nt: TGTGCCAGCAGTCCCGGGGACGGATCCTACGAGCAGTACTTC
cdr3_aa: CASSPGDGSYEQYF
j_call: TRBJ2-7
d_call: -
v_call: TRBV28
clone_size: few

cdr3_nt: TGCAGCGTTGTCGAGGACGGTTCCTACGAGCAGTACTTC
cdr3_aa: CSVVEDGSYEQYF
j_call: TRBJ2-7
d_call: -
v_call: TRBV29-1
clone_size: -

cdr3_nt: TGCAGTGCTAGGAGGGGACAGGGGGCAGATACGCAGTATTTT
cdr3_aa: CSARRGQGADTQYF
j_call: TRBJ2-3
d_call: TRBD1
v_call: TRBV20-1
clone_size: many

cdr3_nt: TGTGCCAGCAGCCTTAGGGTCACGCAGGGGAGGTCCGGGGAGCTGTTTTTT
cdr3_aa: CASSLRVTQGRSGELFF
j_call: TRBJ2-2
d_call: -
v_call: TRBV3-1
clone_size: many

cdr3_nt: TGTGCCAGCAGTTACATTACAGGGGGCATCCCTAGGTATGGCTACACCTTC
cdr3_aa: CASSYITGGIPRYGYTF
j_call: TRBJ1-2
d_call: TRBD1
v_call: TRBV6-5
clone_size: few

cdr3_nt: TGTGCCAGCAGCAAAGAGTGGGGGGGTAGCTATGGCTACACCTTC
cdr3_aa: CASSKEWGGSYGYTF
j_call: TRBJ1-2
d_call: -
v_call: TRBV21-1
clone_size: many

cdr3_nt: TGTGCCAGCAGTAGACTAGCGGTGTTGACTTACAATGAGCAGTTCTTC
cdr3_aa: CASSRLAVLTYNEQFF
j_call: TRBJ2-1
d_call: TRBD2
v_call: TRBV6-5
clone_size: many

cdr3_nt: TGTGCCAGCTCACCACCGGGAGCGAGCCTACAGCCCCAGCATTTT
cdr3_aa: CASSPPGASLQPQHF
j_call: TRBJ1-5
d_call: -
v_call: TRBV18
clone_size: few

cdr3_nt: TGCGCCAGCAGCCAAGGGGCAGGGGGGCCCTACGAGCAGTACTTC
cdr3_aa: CASSQGAGGPYEQYF
j_call: TRBJ2-7
d_call: -
v_call: TRBV4-1
clone_size: few

cdr3_nt: TGTGCCAGCAGCTGGGGTAGGACCCAGGTAGATACGCAGTATTTT
cdr3_aa: CASSWGRTQVDTQYF
j_call: TRBJ2-3
d_call: -
v_call: TRBV7-9
clone_size: -

cdr3_nt: TGTGCCAGCAGCTTAGCAGGGAAAGAGACCCAGTACTTC
cdr3_aa: CASSLAGKETQYF
j_call: TRBJ2-5
d_call: -
v_call: TRBV11-3
clone_size: many

cdr3_nt: TGCGCCAGCAGCCTTAAGATACACACCTACGAGCAGTACTTC
cdr3_aa: CASSLKIHTYEQYF
j_call: TRBJ2-7
d_call: -
v_call: TRBV4-1
clone_size: many

cdr3_nt: TGTGCCAGCAGCCATGAAGCGGCTGCCGGGACAGGGATGGAGACCCAGTACTTC
cdr3_aa: CASSHEAAAGTGMETQYF
j_call: TRBJ2-5
d_call: TRBD1
v_call: TRBV3-1
clone_size: many

cdr3_nt: TGCAGTGCTAGAGATCGAGGTTTTGGTGAGCAGTTCTTC
cdr3_aa: CSARDRGFGEQFF
j_call: TRBJ2-1
d_call: -
v_call: TRBV20-1
clone_size: many

cdr3_nt: TGTGCCAGCAGTCATGACCATTCAGATACGCAGTATTTT
cdr3_aa: CASSHDHSDTQYF
j_call: TRBJ2-3
d_call: -
v_call: TRBV12-3/TRBV12-4
clone_size: -

cdr3_nt: TGCGCCAGCAGACGGACCCGACAGGGCGCCTCCTCTGGAAACACCATATATTTT
cdr3_aa: CASRRTRQGASSGNTIYF
j_call: TRBJ1-3
d_call: TRBD1
v_call: TRBV5-1
clone_size: many

cdr3_nt: TGTGCCAGCAGCTTCGAGCCCTACGAGCAGTACTTC
cdr3_aa: CASSFEPYEQYF
j_call: TRBJ2-7
d_call: -
v_call: TRBV7-2
clone_size: few

cdr3_nt: TGTGCCAGCAGCTTATTAAACCTACCCTGGCGACCGGGACAGGGGGCTAGTGGGGCCAACGTCCTGACTTTC
cdr3_aa: CASSLLNLPWRPGQGASGANVLTF
j_call: TRBJ2-6
d_call: TRBD1
v_call: TRBV7-3
clone_size: -

cdr3_nt: TGTGCCATCAGTGAGAAAGGACAGACCTTAGGGCAGTACTTC
cdr3_aa: CAISEKGQTLGQYF
j_call: TRBJ2-7
d_call: -
v_call: TRBV10-3
clone_size: many

cdr3_nt: TGTGCCGTCGGGACAGGGGAAAATGAAAAACTGTTTTTT
cdr3_aa: CAVGTGENEKLFF
j_call: TRBJ1-4
d_call: TRBD1
v_call: TRBV10-3
clone_size: -

cdr3_nt: TGCGCCACCAAAGAAGCCCAGGGGGAGCTGTTTTTT
cdr3_aa: CATKEAQGELFF
j_call: TRBJ2-2
d_call: -
v_call: TRBV5-1
clone_size: many

cdr3_nt: TGTGCCAGCAGCCAAGATCGGGAAACTGAAGCTTTCTTT
cdr3_aa: CASSQDRETEAFF
j_call: TRBJ1-1
d_call: -
v_call: TRBV4-2
clone_size: -

cdr3_nt: TGCGCCAGCAGCTTGGAAGAGCCTAGCACAGATACGCAGTATTTT
cdr3_aa: CASSLEEPSTDTQYF
j_call: TRBJ2-3
d_call: -
v_call: TRBV5-1
clone_size: few

cdr3_nt: TGTGCCAGCAGCCAAGTAAGCGAGACCCAGTACTTC
cdr3_aa: CASSQVSETQYF
j_call: TRBJ2-5
d_call: -
v_call: TRBV14
clone_size: many

cdr3_nt: TGTGCCAGCAGCTTAGGGGGGTTAGGTCAGCCCCAGCATTTT
cdr3_aa: CASSLGGLGQPQHF
j_call: TRBJ1-5
d_call: -
v_call: TRBV7-9
clone_size: -

cdr3_nt: TGTGCCAGCAGTGAGGGGAGCCAGCCCCAGCATTTT
cdr3_aa: CASSEGSQPQHF
j_call: TRBJ1-5
d_call: -
v_call: TRBV2
clone_size: many

cdr3_nt: TGTGCCAGCCCACTACAGTTCTATAATTCACCCCTCCACTTT
cdr3_aa: CASPLQFYNSPLHF
j_call: TRBJ1-6
d_call: -
v_call: TRBV7-6
clone_size: few

cdr3_nt: TGTGCCAGCAGACCAACCTTTGGACAGAGTAATGAAAAACTGTTTTTT
cdr3_aa: CASRPTFGQSNEKLFF
j_call: TRBJ1-4
d_call: -
v_call: TRBV12-3/TRBV12-4
clone_size: -

cdr3_nt: TGCGCCAGCAGCCAAGATTGGTTAAGTCAGAGGACATTTTTTTGGGGCGAGCAGTACTTC
cdr3_aa: CASSQDWLSQRTFFWGEQYF
j_call: TRBJ2-7
d_call: -
v_call: TRBV4-3
clone_size: -

cdr3_nt: TGTGCCAGCAGCTTACAGGGTGAGGGTGAGCAGTTCTTC
cdr3_aa: CASSLQGEGEQFF
j_call: TRBJ2-1
d_call: -
v_call: TRBV7-2
clone_size: many

cdr3_nt: TGCAGTGCTAGACGTATCCCGACCAGGGGGCGCATCACCGGGGAGCTGTTTTTT
cdr3_aa: CSARRIPTRGRITGELFF
j_call: TRBJ2-2
d_call: TRBD1
v_call: TRBV20-1
clone_size: -

cdr3_nt: TGCAGGTCAGGGACAGGGCCAGAAATGAGCTCTGGGGCCAACGTCCTGACTTTC
cdr3_aa: CRSGTGPEMSSGANVLTF
j_call: TRBJ2-6
d_call: TRBD1
v_call: TRBV20-1
clone_size: -

cdr3_nt: TGTGCCAGCAGTCGCGGACAGGGTTTCAAGTTC
cdr3_aa: CASSRGQGFKF
j_call: TRBJ1-2
d_call: TRBD1
v_call: TRBV12-3/TRBV12-4
clone_size: few

cdr3_nt: TGTGCCATCAGTGAGTCCCGCGGGGGGCGGGATACGCAGTATTTT
cdr3_aa: CAISESRGGRDTQYF
j_call: TRBJ2-3
d_call: TRBD2
v_call: TRBV10-3
clone_size: -

cdr3_nt: TGTGCCAGCAGCGTAGATTTAGCGGGGAGCACAGATACGCAGTATTTT
cdr3_aa: CASSVDLAGSTDTQYF
j_call: TRBJ2-3
d_call: TRBD2
v_call: TRBV9
clone_size: many

cdr3_nt: TGTGCCAGCATTCCGACGGGGTCGGGGGACATTCAGTACTTC
cdr3_aa: CASIPTGSGDIQYF
j_call: TRBJ2-4
d_call: -
v_call: TRBV12-3/TRBV12-4
clone_size: many

cdr3_nt: TGTGCCAGCAGCAAGGACACCTACGAGCAGTACTTC
cdr3_aa: CASSKDTYEQYF
j_call: TRBJ2-7
d_call: -
v_call: TRBV5-4
clone_size: few

cdr3_nt: TGTGCCATCAGTTCTGGCGACAGGGCGGCTGAAAAACTGTTTTTT
cdr3_aa: CAISSGDRAAEKLFF
j_call: TRBJ1-4
d_call: TRBD1
v_call: TRBV10-3
clone_size: few

cdr3_nt: TGCAGCGTTGACGAGGGGTACGGGACGCCCCAGCATTTT
cdr3_aa: CSVDEGYGTPQHF
j_call: TRBJ1-5
d_call: -
v_call: TRBV29-1
clone_size: few

cdr3_nt: TGCAGCGTCTCCCCGGGAACTAGGGCGGGGGAGCAGTTCTTC
cdr3_aa: CSVSPGTRAGEQFF
j_call: TRBJ2-1
d_call: -
v_call: TRBV29-1
clone_size: -

cdr3_nt: TGCAGTGCTAGGAGGACGAGCGGGGGGGCCACAGATATGCAGTATTTT
cdr3_aa: CSARRTSGGATDMQYF
j_call: TRBJ2-3
d_call: TRBD2
v_call: TRBV20-1
clone_size: few

cdr3_nt: TGTGCCAGCAGTTCCTCAGGGCATTCACCCCTCCACTTT
cdr3_aa: CASSSSGHSPLHF
j_call: TRBJ1-6
d_call: -
v_call: TRBV12-3/TRBV12-4
clone_size: many